Listed here are 8 T cell receptor beta chains from one sample, sequenced in a study of blood T cell repertoires in COVID-19. Sequencing used immunoSEQ multiplex PCR; TCRdb keeps in-frame clones, though not all of them. The sample records fewer than 95,000 clones, around 90% being singletons. Input material: peripheral blood. All receptors derive from a woman aged 80 or over with acute or convalescent COVID-19.

The chain recombines TRBV14 with TRBJ1-6; 8 bases agree with TRBD1. Germline V gives CDR1 SGHDN, CDR2 FVKESK. This CDR3 is 15 amino acids long. V was clipped by 0 bases and J by 10 bases; unmatched bases: 5. CDR3 loop: CASSQEQGGRSPLHF. The CDR3, as DNA: TGTGCCAGCAGCCAAGAACAGGGGGGCCGGTCACCCCTCCACTTT.

The chain links TRBV4-3 to TRBJ2-1, with 12 bases matching TRBD2. V trimming: 4 bases; J trimming: 7 bases; junction bases outside the gene matches: 2. The CDR3 is 14 residues long. The germline gives CDR1 LGHNA, CDR2 YSLEER. CDR3 residues: CASSLTSGGNEQFF. For the CDR3, the DNA is TGCGCCAGCAGCCTTACTAGCGGGGGGAATGAGCAGTTCTTC.

The gene calls are TRBV13 and TRBJ2-5; D perhaps matches TRBD1 (6 bases). The V end lost 5 bases, the J end lost 5 bases, and 15 bases lay between the germline ends. The CDR3 covers 14 residues. From germline, CDR1 is PRHDT and CDR2 FYEKMQ (reference sequence). The CDR3 region is CASSIYWGLETQYF. The DNA of the CDR3 is TGTGCCAGCAGCATTTACTGGGGGCTGGAGACCCAGTACTTC. Full variable domain (remainder filled in from reference TRBV13 and TRBJ2-5): AAGVIQSPRHLIKEKRETATLKCYPIPRHDTVYWYQQGPGQDPQFLISFYEKMQSDKGSIPDRFSAQQFSDYHSELNMSSLELGDSALYFCASSIYWGLETQYFGPGTRLLVL.

The chain recombines TRBV5-5 with TRBJ2-1; 8 bases match TRBD2. V shed 4 bases and J 2 bases; nucleotides not matched to a gene: 5. The CDR3 covers 15 residues. CDR1 and CDR2 from the germline V gene are SGHKS and YYEKEE (reference sequence). CDR3: CASSETSGAYNEQFF. The CDR3 DNA reads TGTGCCAGCAGCGAAACTAGCGGAGCCTACAATGAGCAGTTCTTC.

The chain carries TRBV11-3 and TRBJ2-3; 8 nucleotides agree with TRBD2. From germline, CDR1 is SGHNT and CDR2 YENEEA. The CDR3 is 15 amino acids. The J segment lost 6 bases and the V segment lost 2 bases, leaving 7 bases of the junction unmatched. This chain's CDR3 is CASSLSAGGGDTQYF. CDR3 nucleotides: TGTGCCAGCAGCTTATCCGCGGGGGGCGGGGATACGCAGTATTTT.

The rearrangement uses TRBV6-5 and TRBJ1-2, with TRBD1 matching over 8 bases. CDR1 and CDR2 from the germline V gene are MNHEY and SVGAGI. Trimming cost V 3 bases and J 8 bases; bases outside gene matches: 11. The CDR3 has 15 residues. CDR3 sequence reads: CASSYGRQGPGGYTF. The DNA for the CDR3 is TGTGCCAGCAGTTATGGGAGACAGGGGCCGGGAGGCTACACCTTC.

This clone has a single count. The gene calls are TRBV7-9 and TRBJ2-3; maybe TRBD1 (5 bases). This CDR3 comprises 14 residues. Germline V gene data show CDR1 as SEHNR and CDR2 as FQNEAQ (reference sequence). Trimming cost V 8 bases and J 1 base, with 13 bases left between them. Written as DNA, the CDR3 is TGTGCCAGCCGTGGCCAGGGTGGCACAGATACGCAGTATTTT. Amino acid sequence: CASRGQGGTDTQYF.

The gene calls are TRBV9 and TRBJ2-1, with TRBD2 matching 8 bases. CDR3 size: 16 residues. Trimming cost V 4 bases and J 1 base; bases outside gene matches: 7. The germline V gene encodes CDR1 SGDLS and CDR2 YYNGEE. CDR3 DNA sequence: TGTGCCAGCAGCCTAGAATTAGCGGGGTCCTACAATGAGCAGTTCTTC. Protein product: CASSLELAGSYNEQFF.